Sequencing of this T cell receptor (beta chain) was carried out in a study of cytomegalovirus exposure and HLA in healthy donors. The protocol was immunoSEQ multiplex PCR, while the TCRdb copy is restricted to in-frame clones and leaves out a portion. Of about 220,000 clones in the sample, around 88% were seen once. The specimen sequenced was PBMCs. The receptor was derived from a woman in her late teens or twenties in good health and CMV-seronegative.

CDR3 sequence (DNA): TGCAGCGTTGAAGACTTCGGGAGTGGCACAGATACGCAGTATTTT. It codes for CSVEDFGSGTDTQYF. The genes are TRBV29-1 and TRBJ2-3; the D gene is possibly TRBD2 (6 bases). V gave up 0 bases and J gave up 1 base, with 11 bases separating them. The CDR3 loop spans 15 amino acids. Germline CDR1 SQVTM, CDR2 ANQGSEA.